This T cell receptor (beta chain) was sequenced for a study of cytomegalovirus exposure and HLA in healthy donors. The PCR employed 60 Vbeta primers together with 13 Jbeta primers. Measured with immunoSEQ multiplex PCR; TCRdb has only the in-frame clones, and not every one. The sample yields about 200,000 clones, 79% seen once. The length of the CDR3 is 11 residues. Germline V gives CDR1 MDHEN, CDR2 SYDVKM. The V end was cut by 6 bases, the J end by 9 bases, with 9 bases between. Only a few counts were recorded for this clone. Its antigen is unidentified. Overall study findings and caveats: A later analysis reported that several of the most significant clusters appeared to be linked to common viral pathogens, among them Epstein-Barr virus. Later on, an analysis showed TCR association rates differing by HLA locus, with DRB1 the most and HLA-C the fewest.

Every donor was a healthy person donating bone marrow. This TCR was sampled from a woman aged 50 to 60 in good health and CMV-seronegative. The chain joins TRBV28 to TRBJ2-1; a weak D match, TRBD1 (6 bases). The specimen was PBMCs. CDR3 loop: CASRGGFEQFF. CDR3 DNA: TGTGCCAGCAGAGGGGGTTTTGAGCAGTTCTTC.